Detailed here is one TCR beta chain. CDR3 length equals 16 residues. V dropped 0 bases and J dropped 7 bases, with 15 bases sitting between them. Looked up from germline, CDR1 is KGHSH and CDR2 is LQKENI. Source study methods: Estimation of nucleated cell counts was performed using reference gene primer amplification. TCRdb's table, derived via immunoSEQ multiplex PCR, lists solely in-frame clones and lacks some. Clone size and the V and J calls come from that table; the DNA yielded D and trimming. This table holds 250,000 or so clones, about 87% found once. This specimen comes from a study of blood T cell repertoires in COVID-19. Background on the study: The study drew acute and convalescent COVID-19 samples from the United States, Italy and Spain. T cells, B-cell-depleted T cells, or PBMCs provided the cDNA or gDNA that served as material.

The sample was peripheral blood. The gene calls are TRBV18 and TRBJ1-4; tentative D call: TRBD1 (6 bases). The TCR sequence derives from a woman in her seventies with active or convalescent COVID-19. The CDR3 nucleotides read TGTGCCAGCTCACCACCCAGGGGCCCGCCCCTTGAAAAACTGTTTTTT. It yields the protein CASSPPRGPPLEKLFF.